This T cell receptor beta chain was found in a study of blood T cell repertoires in COVID-19. Overall study context: Sample material is recorded as cDNA or gDNA derived from T cells, B-cell-depleted T cells, or PBMCs.

Original processing notes: Reference gene primer amplification in the assay estimated nucleated cell counts. Profiled with immunoSEQ multiplex PCR; TCRdb holds only in-frame clones, not every one. D and trimming were read from the DNA, whereas the V and J calls and clone size are those reported in that table. The repertoire has approximately 330,000 clones, over 80% of them found once; the top ten carry just over 9.5%. Trimming removed 3 bases at V and 0 bases at J, with 12 bases between. CDR3 length: 16 residues. Germline V gene data show CDR1 as MDHEN and CDR2 as SYDVKM. Sequencing used peripheral blood. The clonotype comes from a young man with COVID-19, enrolled during active disease. V usage is TRBV28 and J usage is TRBJ1-5; no firm D call. Here the CDR3 reads CASSFDDWYSNQPQHF. The CDR3 DNA reads TGTGCCAGCAGTTTTGATGACTGGTATAGCAATCAGCCCCAGCATTTT.